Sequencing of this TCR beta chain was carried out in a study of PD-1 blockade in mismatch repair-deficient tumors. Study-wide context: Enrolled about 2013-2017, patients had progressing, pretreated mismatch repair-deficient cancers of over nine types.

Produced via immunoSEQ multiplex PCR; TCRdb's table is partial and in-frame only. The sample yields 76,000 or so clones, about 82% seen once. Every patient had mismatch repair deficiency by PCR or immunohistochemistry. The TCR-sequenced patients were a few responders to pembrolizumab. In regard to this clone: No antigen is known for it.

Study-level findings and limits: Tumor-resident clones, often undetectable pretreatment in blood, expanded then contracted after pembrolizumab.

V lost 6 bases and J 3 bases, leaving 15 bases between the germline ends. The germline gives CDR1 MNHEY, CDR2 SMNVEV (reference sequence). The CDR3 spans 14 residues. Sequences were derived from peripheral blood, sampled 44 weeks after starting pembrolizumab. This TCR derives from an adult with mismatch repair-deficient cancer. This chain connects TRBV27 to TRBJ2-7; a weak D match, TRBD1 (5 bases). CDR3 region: CASSQGFPLYEQYF. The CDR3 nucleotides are TGTGCCAGCAGCCAGGGATTTCCCCTCTACGAGCAGTACTTC.